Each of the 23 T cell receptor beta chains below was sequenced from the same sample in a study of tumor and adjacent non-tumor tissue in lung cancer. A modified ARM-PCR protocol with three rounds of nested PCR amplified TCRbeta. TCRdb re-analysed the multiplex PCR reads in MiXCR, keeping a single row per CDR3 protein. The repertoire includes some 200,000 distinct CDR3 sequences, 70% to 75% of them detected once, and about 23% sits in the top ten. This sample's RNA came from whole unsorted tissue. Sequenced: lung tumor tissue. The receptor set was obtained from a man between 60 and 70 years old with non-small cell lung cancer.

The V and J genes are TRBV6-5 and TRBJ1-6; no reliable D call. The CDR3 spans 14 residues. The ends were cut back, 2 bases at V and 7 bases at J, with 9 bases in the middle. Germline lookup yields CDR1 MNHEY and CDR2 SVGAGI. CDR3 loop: CASSYLRGNSPLHF. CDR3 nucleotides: TGTGCCAGCAGTTACCTCAGAGGCAATTCACCCCTCCACTTT.

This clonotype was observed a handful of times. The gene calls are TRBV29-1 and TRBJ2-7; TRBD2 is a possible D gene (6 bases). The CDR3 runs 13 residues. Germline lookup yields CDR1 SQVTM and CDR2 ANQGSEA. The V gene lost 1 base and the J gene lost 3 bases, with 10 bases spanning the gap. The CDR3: CSVEGGTFYEQYF. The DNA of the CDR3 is TGCAGCGTTGAAGGCGGGACTTTCTACGAGCAGTACTTC.

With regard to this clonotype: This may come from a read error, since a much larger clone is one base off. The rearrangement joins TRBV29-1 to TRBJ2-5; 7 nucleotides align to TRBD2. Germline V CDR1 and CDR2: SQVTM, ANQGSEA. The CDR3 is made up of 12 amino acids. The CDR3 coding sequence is TGCAACGCGCGCAGCGGGGAGGAGACCCAGTACTTC. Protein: CNARSGEETQYF.

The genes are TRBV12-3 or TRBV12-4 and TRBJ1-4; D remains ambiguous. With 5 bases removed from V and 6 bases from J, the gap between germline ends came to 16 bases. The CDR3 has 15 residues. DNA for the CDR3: TGTGCCAGCAGTATCCCTATGAGGCTACATGAAAAACTGTTTTTT. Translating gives CASSIPMRLHEKLFF.

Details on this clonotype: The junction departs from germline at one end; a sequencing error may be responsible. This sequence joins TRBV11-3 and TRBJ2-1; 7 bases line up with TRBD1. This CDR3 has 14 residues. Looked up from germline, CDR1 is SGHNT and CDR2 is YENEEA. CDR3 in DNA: TGTGCCAGCAGTTTAGGGGGCAGCGTCAATGAGCAGTTCTTC. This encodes CASSLGGSVNEQFF. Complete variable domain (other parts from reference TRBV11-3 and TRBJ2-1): EAGVVQSPRYKIIEKKQPVAFWCNPISGHNTLYWYLQNLGQGPELLIRYENEEAVDDSQLPKDRFSAERLKGVDSTLKIQPAELGDSAVYLCASSLGGSVNEQFFGPGTRLTVL.

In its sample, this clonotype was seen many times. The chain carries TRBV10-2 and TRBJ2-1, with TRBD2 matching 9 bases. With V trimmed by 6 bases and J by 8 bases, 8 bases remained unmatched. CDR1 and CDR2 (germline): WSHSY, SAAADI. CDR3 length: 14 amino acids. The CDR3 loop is CASRRGGAYDEQFF. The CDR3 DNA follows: TGCGCCAGCAGGCGCGGGGGGGCATATGATGAGCAGTTCTTC.

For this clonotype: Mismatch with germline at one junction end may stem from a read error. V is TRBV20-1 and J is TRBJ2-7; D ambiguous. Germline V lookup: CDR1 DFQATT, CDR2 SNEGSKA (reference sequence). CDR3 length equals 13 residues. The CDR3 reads CRASLLPDHEQYF. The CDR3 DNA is TGCCGTGCTAGTCTCCTCCCCGACCATGAGCAGTACTTC.

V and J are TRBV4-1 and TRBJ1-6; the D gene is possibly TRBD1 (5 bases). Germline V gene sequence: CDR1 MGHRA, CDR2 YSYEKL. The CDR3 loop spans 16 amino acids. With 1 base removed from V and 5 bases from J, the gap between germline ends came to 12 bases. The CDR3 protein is CASSQAGRGDNSPLHF. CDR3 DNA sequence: TGCGCCAGCAGCCAAGCAGGAAGGGGCGATAATTCACCCCTCCACTTT.

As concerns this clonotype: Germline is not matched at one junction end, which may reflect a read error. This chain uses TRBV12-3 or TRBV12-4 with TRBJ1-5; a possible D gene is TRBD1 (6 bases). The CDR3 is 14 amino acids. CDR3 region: CANSPSRGGQPQHF. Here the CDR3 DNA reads TGTGCCAACAGTCCCTCCAGGGGAGGTCAGCCCCAGCATTTT.

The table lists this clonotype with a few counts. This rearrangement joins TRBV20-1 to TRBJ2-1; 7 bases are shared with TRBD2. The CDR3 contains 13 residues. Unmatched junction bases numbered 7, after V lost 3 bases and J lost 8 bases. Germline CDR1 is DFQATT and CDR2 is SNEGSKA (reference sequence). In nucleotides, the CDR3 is TGCAGTGCTAGGGGAGGGGTGGGGGATGAGCAGTTCTTC. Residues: CSARGGVGDEQFF.

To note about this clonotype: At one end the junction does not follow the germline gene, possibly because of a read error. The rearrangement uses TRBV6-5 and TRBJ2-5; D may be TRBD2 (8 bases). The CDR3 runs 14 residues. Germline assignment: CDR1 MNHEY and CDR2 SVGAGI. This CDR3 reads CASSDTGTAGAQCF. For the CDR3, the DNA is TGTGCCAGCAGTGATACCGGGACAGCGGGGGCCCAGTGCTTT.

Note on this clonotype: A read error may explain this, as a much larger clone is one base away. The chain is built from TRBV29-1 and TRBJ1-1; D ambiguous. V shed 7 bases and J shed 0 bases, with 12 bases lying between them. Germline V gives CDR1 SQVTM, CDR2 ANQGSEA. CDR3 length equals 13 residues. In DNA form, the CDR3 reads TGCAGCGGCTCGGGAAACTTGAACACTGAAGCTTTCTTT. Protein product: CSGSGNLNTEAFF.

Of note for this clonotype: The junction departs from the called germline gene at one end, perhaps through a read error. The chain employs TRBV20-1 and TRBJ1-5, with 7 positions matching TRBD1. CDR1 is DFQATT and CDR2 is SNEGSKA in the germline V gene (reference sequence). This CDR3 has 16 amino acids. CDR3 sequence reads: CSSRARTGHSNQPQHF. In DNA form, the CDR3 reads TGCAGTTCTAGAGCTAGGACAGGCCATAGCAATCAGCCCCAGCATTTC.

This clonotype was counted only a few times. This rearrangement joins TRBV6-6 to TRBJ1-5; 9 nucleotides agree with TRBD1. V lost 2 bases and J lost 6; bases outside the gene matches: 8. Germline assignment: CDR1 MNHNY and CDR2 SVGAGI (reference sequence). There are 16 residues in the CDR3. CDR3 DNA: TGTGCCAGCAGTTACCCCGGGACAGGGATAGTTCAGCCCCAGCATTTT. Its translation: CASSYPGTGIVQPQHF.

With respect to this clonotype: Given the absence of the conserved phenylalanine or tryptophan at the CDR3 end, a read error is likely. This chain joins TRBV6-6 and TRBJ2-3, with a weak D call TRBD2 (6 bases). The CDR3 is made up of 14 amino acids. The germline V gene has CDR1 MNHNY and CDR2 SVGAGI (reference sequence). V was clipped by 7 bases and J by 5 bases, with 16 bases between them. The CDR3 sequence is CASNVGGKGDTQYI. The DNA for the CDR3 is TGTGCCAGCAATGTCGGCGGGAAGGGAGATACGCAGTATATT.

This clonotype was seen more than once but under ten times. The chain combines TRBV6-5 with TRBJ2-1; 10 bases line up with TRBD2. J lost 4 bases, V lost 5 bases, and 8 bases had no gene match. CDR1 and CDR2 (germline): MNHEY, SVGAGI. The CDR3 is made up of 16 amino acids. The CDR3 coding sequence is TGTGCCAGCAGTCAACGAGCGGGGGGGCCATACAATGAGCAGTTCTTC. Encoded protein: CASSQRAGGPYNEQFF.

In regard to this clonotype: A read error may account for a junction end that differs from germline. CDR3 amino acids: CASSLSSGTGEGYTF. The CDR3 region has the DNA TGTGCGAGCAGTCTATCATCCGGGACAGGGGAAGGCTACACATTC. The chain has TRBV6-2 or TRBV6-3 and TRBJ1-2; TRBD1 matches 10 bases. The CDR3 runs 15 residues. Germline V lookup: CDR1 MNHEY, CDR2 SVGEGT.

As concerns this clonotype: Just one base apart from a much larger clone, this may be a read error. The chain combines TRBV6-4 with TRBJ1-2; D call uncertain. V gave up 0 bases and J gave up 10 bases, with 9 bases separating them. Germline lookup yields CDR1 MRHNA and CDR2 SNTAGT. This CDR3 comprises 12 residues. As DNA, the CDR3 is TGTGCCAGCAGTGACTCAGGGTTCGCCTACACCTTC. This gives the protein CASSDSGFAYTF.

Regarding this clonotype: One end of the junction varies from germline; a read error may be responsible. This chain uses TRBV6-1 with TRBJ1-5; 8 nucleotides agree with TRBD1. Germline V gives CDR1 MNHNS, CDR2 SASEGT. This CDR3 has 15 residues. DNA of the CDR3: TGTGCCAGCAGTCCGGACAGGGAAGGGAATCAGCCCCAACATTTT. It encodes CASSPDREGNQPQHF.

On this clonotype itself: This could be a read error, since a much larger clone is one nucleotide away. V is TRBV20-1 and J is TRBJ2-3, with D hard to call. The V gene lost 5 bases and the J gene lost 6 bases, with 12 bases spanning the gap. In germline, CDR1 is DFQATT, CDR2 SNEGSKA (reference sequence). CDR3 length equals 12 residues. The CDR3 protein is CSACPQSDTQYF. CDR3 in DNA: TGCAGTGCTTGTCCCCAGTCGGATACGCAGTATTTT.

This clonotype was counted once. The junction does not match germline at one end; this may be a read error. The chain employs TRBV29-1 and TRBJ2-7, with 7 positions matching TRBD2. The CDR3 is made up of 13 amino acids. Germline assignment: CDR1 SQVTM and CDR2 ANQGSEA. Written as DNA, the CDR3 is TGCAGCGTGGGAGGGGTGGGAACCCACGAGCAGTACTTT. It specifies CSVGGVGTHEQYF.

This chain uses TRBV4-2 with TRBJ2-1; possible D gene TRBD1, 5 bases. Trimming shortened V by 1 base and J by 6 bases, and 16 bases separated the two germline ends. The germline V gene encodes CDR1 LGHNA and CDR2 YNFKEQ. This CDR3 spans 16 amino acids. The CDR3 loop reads CASSQAQGTNINEQFF. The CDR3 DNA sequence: TGTGCCAGCAGCCAAGCCCAGGGCACTAACATCAATGAGCAGTTCTTC.

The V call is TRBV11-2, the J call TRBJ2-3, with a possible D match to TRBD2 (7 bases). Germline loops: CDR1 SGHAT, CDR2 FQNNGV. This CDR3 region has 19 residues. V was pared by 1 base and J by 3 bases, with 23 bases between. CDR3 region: CASSLVGGLGGNQTDTQYF. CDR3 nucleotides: TGTGCCAGCAGCTTAGTGGGGGGGCTCGGGGGCAATCAAACAGATACGCAGTATTTT.